The rows below give T cell receptor beta chains drawn from one sample of a study of tumor-infiltrating lymphocytes in primary liver carcinoma. TCRdb itself ran the multiplex PCR reads through MiXCR, one entry per CDR3 protein. Of over 95,000 distinct CDR3 sequences listed, around 63% are singletons. Sequenced sample: liver tumor tissue from sampling region 5. These receptors came from an older woman with primary liver carcinoma and hepatitis B virus infection. Each CDR3 is given with its conserved first and last residue. The D gene is left open where the match is weak. A row's size may be missing; if present it is once, few, many or a size class.

J	V	size	D	CDR3	DNA
TRBJ2-3	TRBV12-5	-	TRBD2	CASGPGLAGGVDTQYF	TGTGCTAGTGGACCAGGACTAGCGGGGGGTGTAGATACGCAGTATTTT
TRBJ2-3	TRBV29-1	few	-	CSGEVAEDTRYF	TGCAGCGGGGAGGTGGCGGAAGATACGCGGTATTTT
TRBJ2-1	TRBV29-1	once	-	CSIEGLWNEQFF	TGCAGCATTGAAGGGTTGTGGAATGAGCAATTCTTC
TRBJ2-2	TRBV11-3	-	TRBD2	CVSSIGGLAGNTGELFF	TGTGTCAGCAGCATAGGCGGGCTAGCGGGAAACACCGGGGAGCTGTTTTTT
TRBJ2-7	TRBV5-1	-	-	CASSLALGSGASYEQYF	TGCGCCAGCAGCTTGGCCCTGGGTAGCGGCGCCTCCTACGAGCAGTACTTC
TRBJ1-5	TRBV12-3/TRBV12-4	once	-	CASSSRQVAGPQHF	TGTGCCAGCAGCTCACGACAGGTGGCTGGTCCCCAGCATTTT
TRBJ1-1	TRBV6-1	-	-	CASKLGGDTEAFF	TGTGCCAGCAAATTAGGGGGTGATACTGAAGCTTTCTTT
TRBJ2-5	TRBV6-1	-	TRBD1	CVSSEETGGAEIQYF	TGTGTCAGCAGTGAAGAAACAGGGGGCGCGGAGATCCAGTACTTC
TRBJ2-7	TRBV28	-	-	CAGTTRDPLSYEQYF	TGTGCCGGCACCACCCGAGACCCTCTCTCCTACGAGCAGTATTTC
TRBJ2-2	TRBV11-3	-	-	CASSLDVRTDTNIGELFF	TGTGCCAGTAGCTTAGATGTCCGGACAGACACGAACATCGGGGAGCTGTTTTTT
TRBJ2-7	TRBV20-1	-	TRBD2	CSARTSGSYEQYF	TGCAGTGCTAGAACTAGCGGGAGCTACGAGCAGTACTTC
TRBJ1-5	TRBV30	-	-	CVWKLPGPKPQPQHF	TGCGTCTGGAAGCTGCCGGGACCAAAACCGCAGCCCCAGCATTTT
TRBJ2-5	TRBV29-1	-	TRBD2	CSVDYPSGSRETQYF	TGCAGCGTTGATTATCCTAGCGGGAGTAGGGAGACCCAGTACTTC
TRBJ2-7	TRBV12-3/TRBV12-4	-	-	CASSLVRGEQYF	TGTGCTAGCAGTTTAGTTAGGGGCGAGCAGTACTTC
TRBJ2-7	TRBV6-4	many	TRBD2	CASSEREGAAEQYF	TGTGCCAGCAGCGAGCGGGAGGGAGCTGCGGAGCAGTACTTC
TRBJ2-7	TRBV6-5	-	TRBD2	CASSVAAGGYYEQYF	TGTGCCAGCAGCGTGGCGGCGGGAGGATACTACGAGCAGTACTTT
TRBJ2-7	TRBV28	-	-	CASSSSGTKSYEQYF	TGTGCCAGCAGTAGTTCCGGGACGAAGTCCTACGAGCAGTACTTC
TRBJ2-1	TRBV2	-	-	CASRMSISYYEQFF	TGTGCCAGCAGGATGTCTATATCCTACTATGAGCAGTTCTTC
TRBJ1-3	TRBV5-1	few	-	CASSLDLTSGNTIYF	TGCGCCAGCAGCCTTGACCTGACCTCTGGAAACACCATATATTTT
TRBJ2-3	TRBV4-2	many	TRBD1	CASSQDRGTGATDTQYF	TGTGCCAGCAGCCAAGATCGAGGGACAGGAGCCACAGATACGCAGTATTTT
TRBJ2-3	TRBV28	few	TRBD1	CASSLGLQGASTDTQYF	TGTGCCAGCAGTTTAGGCTTACAGGGGGCTAGCACAGATACGCAGTATTTT
TRBJ1-6	TRBV11-2	-	TRBD1	CVSSYGDRELSPLHF	TGTGTCAGCAGCTACGGGGACAGGGAATTGTCACCCCTCCACTTT
TRBJ2-6	TRBV4-1	medium-sized	-	CASSQEPQGSGANVLTF	TGCGCCAGCAGCCAAGAGCCACAAGGCTCTGGGGCCAACGTCCTGACTTTC
TRBJ2-2	TRBV28	-	TRBD2	CASSPGGWYTGELFF	TGTGCCAGCAGTCCGGGGGGATGGTACACCGGGGAGCTGTTTTTT
TRBJ2-4	TRBV2	-	TRBD2	CVSSDSGSTKNIQYF	TGTGTCAGCAGCGATAGCGGGAGTACCAAAAACATTCAGTACTTC
TRBJ2-7	TRBV11-2	once	TRBD2	CVSSPNFPREGSYEQYF	TGTGTCAGCAGCCCCAACTTCCCTCGGGAGGGTTCCTACGAGCAGTACTTC
TRBJ1-1	TRBV18	few	-	CASSPRNTEAFF	TGTGCTAGCTCACCACGAAACACTGAAGCTTTCTTT
TRBJ2-7	TRBV12-3/TRBV12-4	-	-	CAGSQGIGGAEQYF	TGTGCCGGCAGCCAAGGCATCGGTGGGGCCGAGCAGTACTTC
TRBJ2-7	TRBV3-1	few	-	CASSQDSLGEQYF	TGTGCCAGCAGCCAGGACTCATTGGGCGAGCAGTACTTC